This T cell receptor (beta chain) was sequenced during a study of cytomegalovirus exposure and HLA in healthy donors. Clones were sequenced by immunoSEQ multiplex PCR, and TCRdb holds only the in-frame ones, with some missing. The sample lists some 120,000 clones, around 90% seen once, with roughly 2% in the top ten. As regards this clone: Antigen specificity is unknown.

Study-level points and caveats: The authors enumerated 164 TCR beta chains as linked to cytomegalovirus.

The CDR3 totals 14 residues. Germline V gene lookup returns CDR1 GTSNPN and CDR2 SVGIG (reference sequence). The V gene end was trimmed by 3 bases and the J gene end by 6 bases; junction bases not matched to a gene: 9. This chain uses TRBV30 with TRBJ2-7, with TRBD2 identical over 9 bases. Sequencing was carried out using PBMCs. The clonotype was recovered from a woman between 18 and 30 years old in good health and CMV-seronegative. The CDR3 reads CAWSGGSGSREQYF. CDR3 in DNA: TGTGCCTGGAGCGGCGGTAGCGGGAGCCGCGAGCAGTACTTC.